This TCR beta chain was documented in a study of shared clonotypes between healthy human individuals. Whole-study context: With ages of 18 to 49, the donors were two women and a few men.

The CDR3 extends over 14 amino acids. V was pared by 5 bases and J by 1 base, with 11 bases between. Per the germline V gene, CDR1 is MNHEY and CDR2 is SVGAGI. The authors ran unsorted PBMC replicate PCRs on roughly 330 ng DNA, 32,000 or so T cell genomes. It was on ten immunoSEQ deep assay plates that unsorted PBMC DNA was sequenced. TCRdb's copy holds only in-frame clones and misses some; the assay was immunoSEQ multiplex PCR. This sample has 400,000 to 500,000 clones; around three quarters occur once, and the top ten carry approximately 12%. This clonotype was sampled from a woman in her forties in good health. Some clones in this sample may be carry-over from other donors' samples. The material sequenced was PBMCs. This chain links TRBV6-5 with TRBJ2-5, with a possible D match to TRBD1 (5 bases). CDR3 region: CASSAVTGQETQYF. DNA of the CDR3: TGTGCCAGCAGTGCGGTCACAGGCCAAGAGACCCAGTACTTC.